Listed below are T cell receptor beta chains from one sample, sequenced in a study of control samples from healthy donors and cancer patients. The method was immunoSEQ multiplex PCR; TCRdb's version includes in-frame clones alone and lacks a portion of them. Found here are approximately 170,000 clones, 85% to 95% of them singletons; the top ten hold roughly 4.3%. Sequenced: blood. These receptors were obtained from an older woman in good health. CDR3s include the opening cysteine and the closing phenylalanine or tryptophan. The D gene is left open where the match is weak.

J gene: TRBJ1-2; D gene: -; V gene: TRBV12-3/TRBV12-4; CDR3 protein: CASSLAGEGGYTF
J gene: TRBJ1-3; D gene: -; V gene: TRBV10-1; CDR3 protein: CASSGDLSGNTIYF
J gene: TRBJ1-5; D gene: TRBD1; V gene: TRBV19; CDR3 protein: CASRLGQGYFEGNQPQHF
J gene: TRBJ2-3; D gene: -; V gene: TRBV24-1; CDR3 protein: CATSEHDGGTDTQYF
J gene: TRBJ2-1; D gene: -; V gene: TRBV9; CDR3 protein: CASSPPDSVQFF
J gene: TRBJ1-1; D gene: -; V gene: TRBV28; CDR3 protein: CASSLGGVDTEAFF
J gene: TRBJ1-2; D gene: -; V gene: TRBV24-1; CDR3 protein: CATSDLWEGYGYTF
J gene: TRBJ1-1; D gene: TRBD1; V gene: TRBV30; CDR3 protein: CAWRVTGGTEAFF
J gene: TRBJ2-3; D gene: -; V gene: TRBV12-5; CDR3 protein: CASLLAGTDTQYF
J gene: TRBJ1-1; D gene: -; V gene: TRBV15; CDR3 protein: CATSRDYANTEAFF
J gene: TRBJ1-2; D gene: TRBD1; V gene: TRBV11-2; CDR3 protein: CASSLGTGTPYGYTF
J gene: TRBJ1-5; D gene: TRBD1; V gene: TRBV24-1; CDR3 protein: CASPDRGGQPQHF
J gene: TRBJ1-1; D gene: -; V gene: TRBV11-3; CDR3 protein: CASSYRDTEAFF
J gene: TRBJ2-7; D gene: TRBD1; V gene: TRBV11-2; CDR3 protein: CASSPSDRAYEQYF
J gene: TRBJ1-1; D gene: -; V gene: TRBV5-1; CDR3 protein: CASSGGANTEAFF
J gene: TRBJ2-1; D gene: -; V gene: TRBV6-2/TRBV6-3; CDR3 protein: CASSYFARTEQFF
J gene: TRBJ2-1; D gene: -; V gene: TRBV9; CDR3 protein: CASSVDNRARNEQFF
J gene: TRBJ1-4; D gene: TRBD1; V gene: TRBV2; CDR3 protein: CASRETGERLANEKLFF
J gene: TRBJ2-2; D gene: -; V gene: TRBV3-1/TRBV3-2; CDR3 protein: CASSQVALSPTGELFF
J gene: TRBJ1-1; D gene: -; V gene: TRBV19; CDR3 protein: CASSTRTTEAFF
J gene: TRBJ2-2; D gene: TRBD2; V gene: TRBV7-2; CDR3 protein: CASSLGTSETRPGELFF
J gene: TRBJ2-5; D gene: -; V gene: TRBV19; CDR3 protein: CASSINTYQETQYF
J gene: TRBJ2-7; D gene: -; V gene: TRBV19; CDR3 protein: CASSPRQPSYEQYF
J gene: TRBJ2-5; D gene: -; V gene: TRBV7-7; CDR3 protein: CASSPQGSRQETQYF
J gene: TRBJ2-7; D gene: -; V gene: TRBV18; CDR3 protein: CASSPRVTYEQYF
J gene: TRBJ2-3; D gene: TRBD2; V gene: TRBV6-2/TRBV6-3; CDR3 protein: CASSYVAGGRNTQYF
J gene: TRBJ1-1; D gene: -; V gene: TRBV12-5; CDR3 protein: CASGLYTYTEAFF
J gene: TRBJ2-3; D gene: TRBD2; V gene: TRBV29-1; CDR3 protein: CSVEGAGASKADTQYF
J gene: TRBJ1-5; D gene: TRBD1; V gene: TRBV3-1/TRBV3-2; CDR3 protein: CASSQGAGGQGQPQHF
J gene: TRBJ1-3; D gene: TRBD1; V gene: TRBV7-2; CDR3 protein: CASSYSGTASGNTIYF
J gene: TRBJ1-2; D gene: TRBD1; V gene: TRBV27; CDR3 protein: CASSLDRALYGYTF
J gene: TRBJ2-1; D gene: -; V gene: TRBV21-1; CDR3 protein: CASSTKLGSSYNEQFF
J gene: TRBJ1-5; D gene: -; V gene: TRBV24-1; CDR3 protein: CATSGQYNQPQHF
J gene: TRBJ1-6; D gene: TRBD1; V gene: TRBV6-2/TRBV6-3; CDR3 protein: CASSYTGQGRPLHF
J gene: TRBJ1-1; D gene: TRBD1; V gene: TRBV6-5; CDR3 protein: CASSYFGQVNTEAFF
J gene: TRBJ1-5; D gene: -; V gene: TRBV6-5; CDR3 protein: CASSLDRNFNQPQHF
J gene: TRBJ1-1; D gene: -; V gene: TRBV6-5; CDR3 protein: CASSYASGGVRTEAFF
J gene: TRBJ1-6; D gene: TRBD1; V gene: TRBV6-5; CDR3 protein: CASSLGGRNNSPLHF
J gene: TRBJ1-1; D gene: -; V gene: TRBV6-6; CDR3 protein: CASSPRMNTEAFF
J gene: TRBJ1-4; D gene: -; V gene: TRBV6-6; CDR3 protein: CASSQGEKLFF
J gene: TRBJ1-3; D gene: -; V gene: TRBV27; CDR3 protein: CASKVDHSGNTIYF
J gene: TRBJ2-1; D gene: -; V gene: TRBV10-1; CDR3 protein: CASSESMMVDGAFF
J gene: TRBJ2-6; D gene: -; V gene: TRBV19; CDR3 protein: CASSPQNSGANVLTF
J gene: TRBJ1-3; D gene: TRBD1; V gene: TRBV10-3; CDR3 protein: CAISNRGSGNTIYF
J gene: TRBJ1-1; D gene: -; V gene: TRBV5-1; CDR3 protein: CASSPYGGLGNTEAFF
J gene: TRBJ1-1; D gene: TRBD1; V gene: TRBV5-5; CDR3 protein: CASSLAGDSDTEAFF
J gene: TRBJ1-1; D gene: -; V gene: TRBV5-5; CDR3 protein: CASSWDVQGTTEAFF
J gene: TRBJ1-2; D gene: -; V gene: TRBV20-1; CDR3 protein: CSASGAGGYTF
J gene: TRBJ2-7; D gene: -; V gene: TRBV6-5; CDR3 protein: CASSYSESSYEQYF
J gene: TRBJ1-1; D gene: -; V gene: TRBV6-5; CDR3 protein: CASSYGGFVSNTEAFF
J gene: TRBJ1-5; D gene: -; V gene: TRBV23-1; CDR3 protein: CASRLGKDSNQPQHF
J gene: TRBJ1-1; D gene: -; V gene: TRBV18; CDR3 protein: CASSPSAKDTEAFF
J gene: TRBJ2-7; D gene: -; V gene: TRBV6-2/TRBV6-3; CDR3 protein: CASSYGGLYYEQYF
J gene: TRBJ1-2; D gene: -; V gene: TRBV10-3; CDR3 protein: CAISEPRGLKNYGYTF
J gene: TRBJ2-3; D gene: -; V gene: TRBV30; CDR3 protein: CAWRSGETSTDTQYF